This T cell receptor (beta chain) appears in the sequencing data of a study of control samples from healthy donors and cancer patients. Measured with immunoSEQ multiplex PCR; TCRdb has only the in-frame clones, and not every one. The sample has 60,000 to 100,000 clones; roughly 90% are singletons. Looked up from germline, CDR1 is SEHNR and CDR2 is FQNEAQ (reference sequence). Trimming cost V 7 bases and J 0 bases; bases outside gene matches: 14. The CDR3 extends over 18 amino acids. The specimen was blood. The V call is TRBV7-9, the J call TRBJ2-5, with TRBD1 matching over 10 bases. This TCR derives from a man aged 50-60 years in good health. CDR3 in amino acids: CASMNGAGTGVDQETQYF. The CDR3 bases are TGTGCCAGCATGAACGGGGCGGGGACAGGGGTCGACCAAGAGACCCAGTACTTC. Full variable domain (outside the CDR3, taken from reference TRBV7-9 and TRBJ2-5): DTGVSQNPRHKITKRGQNVTFRCDPISEHNRLYWYRQTLGQGPEFLTYFQNEAQLEKSRLLSDRFSAERPKGSFSTLEIQRTEQGDSAMYLCASMNGAGTGVDQETQYFGPGTRLLVL.